What follows is one T cell receptor (beta chain) and its context. Its specificity is not known. Using immunoSEQ multiplex PCR, the repertoire was profiled, and TCRdb retains in-frame clones only, with some absent. The sample has around 130,000 clones, about 89% seen once. Germline CDR1 LGHDT, CDR2 YNNKEL (reference sequence). V lost 4 bases and J lost 7; bases outside the gene matches: 10. The CDR3 has 16 amino acids. The data derive from a study of T cell responses to AZD1222 COVID-19 vaccine. Study-level findings and limits: Only five or six AZD1222 recipients were seropositive at baseline. Two doses of AZD1222 preceded a rise in Spike-specific TCR breadth and depth.

The material was peripheral blood, obtained on day 0 of AZD1222 vaccination. The TCR comes from an adult in good health. V usage is TRBV3-1 (or the pseudogene TRBV3-2) and J usage is TRBJ1-4; 9 nucleotides line up with TRBD1. CDR3 in DNA: TGTGCCAGCAGCCCTGTAGGGGGACAGGGAAGTGAAAAACTGTTTTTT. The encoded protein is CASSPVGGQGSEKLFF.